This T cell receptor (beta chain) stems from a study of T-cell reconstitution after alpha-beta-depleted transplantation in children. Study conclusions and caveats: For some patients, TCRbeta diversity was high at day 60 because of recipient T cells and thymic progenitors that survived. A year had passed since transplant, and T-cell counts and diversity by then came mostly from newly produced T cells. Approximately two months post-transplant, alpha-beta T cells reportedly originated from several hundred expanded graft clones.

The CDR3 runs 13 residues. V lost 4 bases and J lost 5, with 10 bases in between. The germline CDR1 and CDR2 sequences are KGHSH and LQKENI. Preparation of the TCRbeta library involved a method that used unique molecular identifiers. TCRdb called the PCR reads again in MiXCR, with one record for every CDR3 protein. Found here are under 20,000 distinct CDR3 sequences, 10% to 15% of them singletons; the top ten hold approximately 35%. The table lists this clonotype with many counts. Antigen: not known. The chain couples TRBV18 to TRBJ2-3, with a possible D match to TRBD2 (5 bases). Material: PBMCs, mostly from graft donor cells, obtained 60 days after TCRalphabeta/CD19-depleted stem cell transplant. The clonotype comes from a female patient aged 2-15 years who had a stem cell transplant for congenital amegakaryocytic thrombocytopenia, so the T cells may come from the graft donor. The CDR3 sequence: CASSRLAGDTQYF. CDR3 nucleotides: TGTGCCAGCTCACGGCTAGCAGGAGATACGCAGTATTTT. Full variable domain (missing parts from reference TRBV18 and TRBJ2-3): NAGVMQNPRHLVRRRGQEARLRCSPMKGHSHVYWYRQLPEEGLKFMVYLQKENIIDESGMPKERFSAEFPKEGPSILRIQQVVRGDSAAYFCASSRLAGDTQYFGPGTRLTVL.